This TCR beta chain was found in a study of blood T cell repertoires in COVID-19. The germline V gene encodes CDR1 LNHDA and CDR2 SQIVND (reference sequence). Between the trimmed V and J ends, which lost 3 bases and 0 bases, there was a span of 8 bases. This CDR3 is 14 amino acids long. This table comes from immunoSEQ multiplex PCR, and its TCRdb copy is limited to in-frame clones, with some not included. The sample has about 50,000 clones, 70% to 90% seen once; the top ten hold roughly 20%. The clonotype comes from a human donor in a cohort sampled during active COVID-19. The chain joins TRBV19 to TRBJ1-2; the D is unclear. The sequenced material came from peripheral blood. CDR3 sequence: CASSISSANYGYTF. In nucleotides, the CDR3 is TGTGCCAGTAGTATCTCCAGCGCTAACTATGGCTACACCTTC.